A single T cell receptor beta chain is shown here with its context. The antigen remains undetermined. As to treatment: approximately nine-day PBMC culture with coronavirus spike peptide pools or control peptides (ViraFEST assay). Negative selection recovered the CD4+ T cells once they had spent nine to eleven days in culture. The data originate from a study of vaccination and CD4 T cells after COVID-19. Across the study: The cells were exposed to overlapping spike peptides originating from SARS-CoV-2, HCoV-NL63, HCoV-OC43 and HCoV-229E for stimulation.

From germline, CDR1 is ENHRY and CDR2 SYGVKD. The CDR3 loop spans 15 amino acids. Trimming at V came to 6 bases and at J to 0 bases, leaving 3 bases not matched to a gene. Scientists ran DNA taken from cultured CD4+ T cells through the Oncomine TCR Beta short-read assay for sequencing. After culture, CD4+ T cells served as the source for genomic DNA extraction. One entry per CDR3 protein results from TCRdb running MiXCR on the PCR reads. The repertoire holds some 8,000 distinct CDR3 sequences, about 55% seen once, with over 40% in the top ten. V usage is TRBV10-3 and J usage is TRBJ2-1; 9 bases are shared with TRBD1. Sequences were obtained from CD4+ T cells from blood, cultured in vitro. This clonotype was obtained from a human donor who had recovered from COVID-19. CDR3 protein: CAISKGQGSYNEQFF. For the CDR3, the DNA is TGTGCCATCAGCAAGGGACAGGGCTCCTACAATGAGCAGTTCTTC.